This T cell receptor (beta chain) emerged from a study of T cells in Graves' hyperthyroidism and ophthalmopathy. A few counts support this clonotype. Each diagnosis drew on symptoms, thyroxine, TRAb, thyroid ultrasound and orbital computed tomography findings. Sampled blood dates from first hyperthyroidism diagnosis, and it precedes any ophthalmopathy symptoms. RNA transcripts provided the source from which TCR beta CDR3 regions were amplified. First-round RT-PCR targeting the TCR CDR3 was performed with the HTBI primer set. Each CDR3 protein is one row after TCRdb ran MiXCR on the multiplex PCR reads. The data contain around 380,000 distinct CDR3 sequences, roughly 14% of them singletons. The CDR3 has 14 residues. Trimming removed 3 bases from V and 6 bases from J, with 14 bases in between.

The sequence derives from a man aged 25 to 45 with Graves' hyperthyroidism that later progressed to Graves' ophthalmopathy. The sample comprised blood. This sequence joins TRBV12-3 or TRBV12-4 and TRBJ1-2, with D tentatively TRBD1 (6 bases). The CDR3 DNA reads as TGTGCCAGCAGTTTCGGGGGGGCGGGAGATGGCTACACCTTC. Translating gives CASSFGGAGDGYTF.